This T cell receptor beta chain is from a study of early T cells in non-severe SARS-CoV-2 infection. TCRdb fed the 5' RACE reads into MiXCR, producing one record per CDR3 protein. The data contain around 50,000 distinct CDR3 sequences, over 8% of them singletons. The sample holds many counts of this clonotype. The source material was whole blood. The sequence was collected from an adult who was a healthcare worker with PCR-confirmed SARS-CoV-2 infection or an uninfected control (not recorded which).

CDR3 residues: CATSRGSGGRGVSKNIQYF. The CDR3 coding sequence is TGTGCCACCAGCAGAGGTAGCGGGGGCCGAGGGGTTAGCAAAAACATTCAGTACTTC. V is TRBV15 and J is TRBJ2-4; TRBD2 aligns across 9 bases. CDR3 length equals 19 residues. CDR1 is LNHNV, CDR2 YYDKDF, per germline (reference sequence). V lost 1 base and J lost 3; bases outside the gene matches: 13.